The rows below give T cell receptor beta chains drawn from one sample of a study of control samples from healthy donors and cancer patients. Some clones are missing from TCRdb's copy, which holds only in-frame ones; the method was immunoSEQ multiplex PCR. Of roughly 160,000 clones in the sample, 85% to 90% were seen once. Sequenced input: blood. All receptors derive from a woman aged 25 to 45 in good health. Both conserved end residues are part of each CDR3. A D gene is named only where the DNA matches it firmly. Clone size is given for some rows only: seen once, a few or many times, or a class if the clone is expanded.

j_gene	abundance	v_gene	d_gene	CDR3aa	CDR3nt
TRBJ1-2	once	TRBV29-1	TRBD1	CSVEGGGEGGYTF	TGCAGCGTTGAGGGAGGGGGCGAGGGCGGCTACACCTTC
TRBJ2-7	NA	TRBV7-9	TRBD2	CASSPGTSGDLKWPNEQYF	TGTGCCAGCAGCCCCGGGACTAGCGGGGACCTAAAGTGGCCTAACGAGCAGTACTTC
TRBJ1-5	NA	TRBV19	TRBD1	CASSIYAGQGHQPQHF	TGTGCCAGTAGTATATATGCGGGACAGGGGCATCAGCCCCAGCATTTT
TRBJ2-5	few	TRBV19	TRBD2	CASSLPGIAGVETQYF	TGTGCCAGTAGTCTCCCCGGGATAGCGGGAGTAGAGACCCAGTACTTC
TRBJ2-2	NA	TRBV25-1	NA	CASSPRNTGELFF	TGTGCCAGCAGTCCGAGAAACACCGGGGAGCTGTTTTTT
TRBJ2-7	NA	TRBV2	NA	CASSRGPASSYEQYF	TGTGCCAGCAGTAGGGGACCGGCCAGCTCCTACGAGCAGTACTTC
TRBJ2-3	NA	TRBV5-6	TRBD1	CASSFTGTGPDTQYF	TGTGCCAGCAGCTTTACCGGGACAGGGCCAGATACGCAGTATTTT
TRBJ1-1	NA	TRBV28	TRBD1	CASSFRDRGLTAFF	TGTGCCAGCAGTTTCCGGGACAGGGGGCTTACGGCTTTCTTT
TRBJ1-5	NA	TRBV12-3/TRBV12-4	NA	CASGNRVDQPQHF	TGTGCCAGCGGGAACAGGGTAGATCAGCCCCAGCATTTT
TRBJ2-5	NA	TRBV6-5	TRBD1	CASTTDHRGQETQYF	TGTGCCAGCACTACCGACCACAGGGGCCAAGAGACCCAGTACTTC
TRBJ1-1	NA	TRBV27	NA	CASSFRGTGATEAFF	TGTGCCAGCAGTTTTCGGGGTACGGGGGCAACTGAAGCTTTCTTT
TRBJ1-2	NA	TRBV11-2	NA	CASSLDQGVYYGYTF	TGTGCCAGCAGCTTAGACCAGGGAGTGTACTATGGCTACACCTTC
TRBJ1-1	NA	TRBV30	NA	CAWSVNMNTEAFF	TGTGCCTGGAGCGTTAATATGAACACTGAAGCTTTCTTT
TRBJ1-3	NA	TRBV27	NA	CASSSSALASGNTIYF	NA
TRBJ1-4	NA	TRBV28	NA	CASSRTARNEKLFF	TGTGCCAGCAGTCGGACAGCAAGGAATGAAAAACTGTTTTTT
TRBJ1-2	NA	TRBV23-1	NA	CASSPGGWGRCDYGYTF	TGCGCCAGCAGTCCAGGAGGGTGGGGGCGGTGTGACTATGGCTACACCTTC
TRBJ1-1	NA	TRBV28	TRBD1	CASSDRETEAFF	TGTGCCAGCAGTGACAGGGAGACTGAAGCTTTCTTT
TRBJ1-6	few	TRBV19	TRBD1	CASRDRGNSPLHF	TGTGCCAGCAGGGACAGAGGCAATTCACCCCTCCACTTT
TRBJ2-3	NA	TRBV2	TRBD2	CASSLAGGTDTQYF	TGTGCCAGCAGTCTAGCGGGAGGCACAGATACGCAGTATTTT
TRBJ1-2	NA	TRBV5-1	NA	CASSLGGVNAIDYTF	TGCGCCAGCAGCTTGGGGGGCGTCAATGCCATAGACTACACCTTC
TRBJ2-1	NA	TRBV5-1	NA	CASSLGPGTQYNEQFF	TGCGCCAGCAGCTTGGGTCCAGGGACCCAATACAATGAGCAGTTCTTC
TRBJ1-1	NA	TRBV28	NA	CGTGRDTEAFF	TGTGGTACGGGGCGGGACACTGAAGCTTTCTTT
TRBJ2-5	NA	TRBV19	TRBD1	CASSVTGVGRETQYF	TGTGCCAGTAGTGTGACAGGGGTGGGGAGGGAGACCCAGTACTTC
TRBJ2-2	few	TRBV5-1	TRBD2	CASSFGRIGTGELFF	TGCGCCAGCAGCTTCGGGAGGATTGGCACCGGGGAGCTGTTTTTT
TRBJ2-7	NA	TRBV5-5	NA	CASSLVLAATHEQYF	TGTGCCAGCAGCTTGGTGCTAGCAGCCACCCACGAGCAGTACTTC
TRBJ1-3	NA	TRBV5-1	NA	CASSLGHPGNTIYF	TGCGCCAGCAGCCTAGGACACCCGGGAAACACCATATATTTT
TRBJ2-4	NA	TRBV19	NA	CASSEISGVIQYF	TGTGCCAGTAGTGAAATCTCAGGGGTCATTCAGTACTTC
TRBJ2-1	NA	TRBV7-2	NA	CASSSSPDGEQFF	TGTGCCAGCAGCTCCAGCCCGGACGGGGAGCAGTTCTTC
TRBJ1-1	NA	TRBV5-4	NA	CASSLTNTEAFF	TGTGCCAGCAGCTTGACTAATACTGAAGCTTTCTTT
TRBJ1-1	many	TRBV2	NA	CASIGRRPNTEAFF	TGTGCCAGCATTGGTAGACGGCCGAACACTGAAGCTTTCTTT
TRBJ1-3	NA	TRBV28	NA	CASSLFLVGFLGGNTIYF	TGTGCCAGCAGTTTATTTTTAGTTGGGTTTTTGGGTGGAAACACCATATATTTT
TRBJ2-4	NA	TRBV6-5	NA	CASSYRRGASKNIQYF	TGTGCCAGCAGTTACCGCCGGGGGGCCTCCAAAAACATTCAGTACTTC
TRBJ2-7	NA	TRBV28	NA	CASSGFRDTTTYEQYF	TGTGCCAGCAGTGGTTTTCGGGACACTACTACCTACGAGCAGTACTTC
TRBJ1-2	once	TRBV5-5	NA	CASSLVAGGRDGYTF	TGTGCCAGCAGCTTGGTTGCGGGGGGGCGCGATGGCTACACCTTC
TRBJ1-2	NA	TRBV3-1/TRBV3-2	TRBD1	CASSRNRGGYGYTF	TGTGCCAGCAGCCGGAACAGGGGCGGCTATGGCTACACCTTC
TRBJ1-2	NA	TRBV6-5	NA	CASSRGPPGYGYTF	TGTGCCAGCAGCCGCGGACCACCGGGGTATGGCTACACCTTC
TRBJ2-2	NA	TRBV9	NA	CASNRGNTGELFF	TGTGCCAGCAATCGGGGAAACACCGGGGAGCTGTTTTTT
TRBJ2-3	NA	TRBV20-1	NA	CSVSGRGYARTDTQYF	TGCAGTGTTAGTGGGCGGGGCTACGCCCGCACAGATACGCAGTATTTT
TRBJ2-3	NA	TRBV11-2	TRBD2	CASSRGGRDTDTQYF	TGTGCCAGCAGTCGGGGCGGGAGGGACACAGATACGCAGTATTTT
TRBJ1-5	NA	TRBV12-3/TRBV12-4	NA	CASSFSNQPQHF	TGTGCCAGCAGTTTTAGCAATCAGCCCCAGCATTTT
TRBJ1-6	NA	TRBV6-5	NA	CASSPQETYNSPLHF	TGTGCCAGCAGCCCACAGGAAACCTATAATTCACCCCTCCACTTT
TRBJ2-3	once	TRBV5-4	NA	CARNLGGRGGTDTQYF	TGTGCCCGCAACCTGGGGGGGCGGGGAGGGACAGATACGCAGTATTTT
TRBJ1-1	NA	TRBV11-2	NA	CASSLFGTGALMNTEAFF	TGTGCCAGCAGCTTATTCGGGACGGGGGCTCTAATGAACACTGAAGCTTTCTTT
TRBJ1-2	NA	TRBV28	NA	CASSLGGAVGGYTF	TGTGCCAGCAGTTTAGGAGGGGCGGTGGGAGGCTACACCTTC
TRBJ1-1	NA	TRBV5-1	TRBD1	CASSYGTDTEAFF	TGCGCCAGCAGCTACGGGACAGATACTGAAGCTTTCTTT
TRBJ1-1	many	TRBV5-1	NA	CASSLDGLGLSSSEAFF	TGCGCCAGCAGCTTGGATGGTTTGGGACTAAGTTCCTCTGAAGCTTTCTTT
TRBJ2-1	NA	TRBV14	NA	CASSQGWEWGNEQFF	TGTGCCAGCAGCCAAGGGTGGGAGTGGGGGAATGAGCAGTTCTTC
TRBJ1-6	NA	TRBV5-1	NA	CASSPKGNSPLHF	TGCGCCAGCAGCCCGAAGGGCAATTCACCCCTCCACTTT
TRBJ2-1	NA	TRBV5-1	TRBD2	CASSWGLAGLTPSYNEQFF	TGCGCCAGCAGCTGGGGACTAGCGGGCTTGACCCCCTCCTACAATGAGCAGTTCTTC
TRBJ1-2	NA	TRBV5-6	TRBD1	CASSLVGQGYGYTF	TGTGCCAGCAGCTTGGTGGGACAGGGATATGGCTACACCTTC
TRBJ2-7	NA	TRBV15	NA	CATSRVGRGYEQYF	TGTGCCACCAGCAGAGTGGGGCGAGGCTACGAGCAGTACTTC